The clone carrying this TCR beta chain was detected only a few times. The data originate from a study of T-cell reconstitution after alpha-beta-depleted transplantation in children. Unique molecular identifiers tagged the TCRbeta library. Each CDR3 protein is one row after TCRdb ran MiXCR on the PCR reads. The data hold about 980,000 distinct CDR3 sequences, with around 30% observed a single time. V was pared by 1 base and J by 3 bases, with 12 bases between. Looked up from germline, CDR1 is SGHRS and CDR2 is YFSETQ. The CDR3 contains 15 residues. Here the sequenced sample was PBMCs, mostly from graft donor cells, taken 360 days after TCRalphabeta/CD19-depleted stem cell transplant. The chain links TRBV5-1 to TRBJ2-3; the D is unclear. The sequence was collected from a boy in the first two years of life who had a stem cell transplant for SCID, so the T cells may come from the graft donor. The CDR3, as DNA: TGCGCCAGCAGCTTGTGGTCCGTGCCGACAGATACGCAGTATTTT. The encoded protein is CASSLWSVPTDTQYF.